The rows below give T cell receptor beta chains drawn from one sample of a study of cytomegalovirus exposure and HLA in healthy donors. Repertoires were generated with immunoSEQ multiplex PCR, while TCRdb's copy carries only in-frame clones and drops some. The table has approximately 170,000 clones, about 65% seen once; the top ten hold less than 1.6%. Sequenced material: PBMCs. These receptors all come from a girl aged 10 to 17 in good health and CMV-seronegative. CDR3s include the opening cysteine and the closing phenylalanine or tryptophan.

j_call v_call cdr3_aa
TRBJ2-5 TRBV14 CASSHLAGGETQYF
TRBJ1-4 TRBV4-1 CASSQGMLELFF
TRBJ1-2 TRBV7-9 CASSLAGGNYGYTF
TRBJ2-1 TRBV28 CASSPKDRDNEQFF
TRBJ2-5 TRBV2 CASGRRIQETQYF
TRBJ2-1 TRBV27 CASTQSRALWGEQFF
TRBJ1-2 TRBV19 CASSIQPGQGRANYGYTF
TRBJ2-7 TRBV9 CASSPRTGPTYEQYF
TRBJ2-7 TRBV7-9 CASSSGTGVYEQYF
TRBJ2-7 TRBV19 CASSPSGRPYEQYF
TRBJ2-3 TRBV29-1 CSVTGRVTDTQYF
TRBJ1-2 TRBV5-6 CASSLAGEGYGYTF
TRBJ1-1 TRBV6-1 CASSELGNTEAFF
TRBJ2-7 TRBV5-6 CASSYTSGGTYEQYF
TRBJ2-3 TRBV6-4 CASSDSRTSATDTQYF
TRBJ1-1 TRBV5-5 CASSLRQGNAEAFF
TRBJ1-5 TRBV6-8 CASSSRDFYSNQPQHF
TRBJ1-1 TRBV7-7 CASSPNGETEAFF
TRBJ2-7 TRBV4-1 CASSQDRARGSYEQYF
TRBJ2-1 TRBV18 CASSPRTGGIDEQFF
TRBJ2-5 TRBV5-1 CASSQLPGGSGETQYF
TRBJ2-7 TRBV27 CASSFRDRSYEQYF
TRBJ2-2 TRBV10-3 CAIGNRGGGAIGELFF
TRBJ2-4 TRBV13 CASSSSGGAGIQYF
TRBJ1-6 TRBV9 CASSPSYPGSAEASPLHF
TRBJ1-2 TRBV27 CASSLGLPGDNYGYTF
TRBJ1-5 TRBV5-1 CASSLAGYGQPQHF
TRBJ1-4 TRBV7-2 CASSSRSATNEKLFF
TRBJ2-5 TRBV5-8 CASSQGTGDGVRETQYF
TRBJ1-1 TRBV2 CASKGGGPEAFF
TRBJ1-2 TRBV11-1 CASSLMGSPGDYGYTF
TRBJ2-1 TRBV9 CASSVSGGVAYNEQFF
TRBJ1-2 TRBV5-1 CASSRADRPYGYTF
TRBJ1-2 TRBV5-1 CASSLGGDNYGYTF
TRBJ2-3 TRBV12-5 CASGQPGQITDTQYF
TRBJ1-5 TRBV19 CASSVTLNNQPQHF
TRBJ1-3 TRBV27 CASSLGRENTIYF
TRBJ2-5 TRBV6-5 CASSYVGAGETQYF
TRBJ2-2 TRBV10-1 CASSRDTYTGELFF
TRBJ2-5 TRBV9 CAGSVNSLQETQYF
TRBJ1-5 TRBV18 CASSWQRTGGLTNQPQHF
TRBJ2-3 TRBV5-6 CASSPTAGTVDPDTQYF
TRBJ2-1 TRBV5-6 CASSGNRGTYNEQFF
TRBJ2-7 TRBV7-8 CASSLDGGRTRRPDEQYF